Presented here are 23 T cell receptor beta chains from one specimen sequenced in a study of blood T cell repertoires in COVID-19. Some clones are missing from TCRdb's copy, which holds only in-frame ones; the method was immunoSEQ multiplex PCR. Altogether fewer than 250,000 clones are present, around 83% being singletons, with the ten largest covering roughly 8.8%. Sequenced input: peripheral blood. Every receptor here comes from a woman aged 50 to 60 with acute or convalescent COVID-19.

The V gene is TRBV5-1, the J gene TRBJ2-1; TRBD1 matches at 7 bases. Germline CDR1 is SGHRS and CDR2 is YFSETQ. J gave up 5 bases and V 4 bases, and 9 bases lay outside the gene matches. CDR3 length equals 15 residues. CDR3 residues: CASSPTGEGDNEQFF. The CDR3 DNA follows: TGCGCCAGCAGCCCTACAGGGGAAGGGGACAATGAGCAGTTCTTC.

This clone was seen more than once but under ten times. The rearrangement uses TRBV3-1 (or the pseudogene TRBV3-2) and TRBJ1-4, with D possibly matching TRBD1 (5 bases). The germline gives CDR1 LGHDT, CDR2 YNNKEL (reference sequence). Trimming cost V 8 bases and J 11 bases, with 18 bases left between them. This CDR3 has 13 residues. CDR3 bases: TGTGCCAGCGGTACTTCTGGGGCTGGGAAACTGTTTTTT. Its translation is CASGTSGAGKLFF.

The chain couples TRBV6-5 to TRBJ1-1; D might be TRBD1 (6 bases). The CDR3 loop spans 15 amino acids. Germline V lookup: CDR1 MNHEY, CDR2 SVGAGI. V was pared by 5 bases and J by 0 bases, with 13 bases between. For the CDR3, the DNA is TGTGCCAGCAGTCGGGGGGGACACATGAACACTGAAGCTTTCTTT. As protein: CASSRGGHMNTEAFF.

The rearrangement uses TRBV9 and TRBJ2-7; D is unclear. V was clipped by 7 bases and J by 5 bases, with 7 bases between them. There are 10 residues in the CDR3. CDR1 SGDLS and CDR2 YYNGEE come from the germline V gene. The DNA of the CDR3 is TGTGCCAGCGAGGCGAACGAGCAGTACTTC. Its translation is CASEANEQYF.

J is TRBJ2-1 and V is TRBV29-1; 7 nucleotides match TRBD1. The CDR3 is 12 residues long. Per the germline V gene, CDR1 is SQVTM and CDR2 is ANQGSEA. After removal of 3 bases from V and 10 bases from J, the junction contained 6 bases not matched to a gene. Written as DNA, the CDR3 is TGCAGCGTTGAGGGGACAGTGACAGAGCAGTTCTTC. Residues: CSVEGTVTEQFF.

V usage is TRBV10-3 and J usage is TRBJ1-5; weak D call: TRBD1 (6 bases). This CDR3 has 14 residues. From germline, CDR1 is ENHRY and CDR2 SYGVKD. The V gene lost 3 bases and the J gene lost 6 bases, with 12 bases spanning the gap. For the CDR3, the DNA is TGTGCCATCAGTGATCCAGGGGAGGGTCAGCCCCAGCATTTT. Its protein product is CAISDPGEGQPQHF.

The V and J genes are TRBV28 and TRBJ2-1, with a tentative D call TRBD2 (7 bases). The V and J ends lost 6 bases and 5 bases respectively, with 17 bases between them. The CDR3 runs to 15 residues. The germline V gene encodes CDR1 MDHEN and CDR2 SYDVKM. CDR3 DNA sequence: TGTGCCAGCAGGGTGGGGGGGGCTTCCAACAATGAGCAGTTCTTC. It codes for CASRVGGASNNEQFF.

The rearrangement joins TRBV10-3 to TRBJ2-2, with 9 nucleotides matching TRBD2. The CDR3 has 15 amino acids. Trimming took 6 bases from V and 7 from J; bases not matched to a gene: 9. Germline V lookup: CDR1 ENHRY, CDR2 SYGVKD. The CDR3 sequence is CAIRKTGLAVGELFF. For the CDR3, the DNA is TGTGCCATCAGGAAAACGGGACTAGCCGTCGGGGAGCTGTTTTTT.

Comment on this clone: Other DNA sequences in this sample translate to the same CDR3. The chain has TRBV9 and TRBJ2-7; a possible D gene is TRBD2 (6 bases). CDR1 is SGDLS, CDR2 YYNGEE, per germline. Trimming removed 2 bases at V and 0 bases at J, with 12 bases between. The CDR3 runs 15 residues. The chain's CDR3 is CASSVGRGSSYEQYF. In DNA form, the CDR3 reads TGTGCCAGCAGCGTGGGACGGGGGAGCTCCTACGAGCAGTACTTC.

This rearrangement joins TRBV5-4 to TRBJ1-2; 9 bases match TRBD1. Trimming at V came to 0 bases and at J to 0 bases, leaving 3 bases not matched to a gene. The CDR3 runs to 16 residues. Germline-derived CDR1 and CDR2 are SGHNT and YYREEE (reference sequence). The DNA for the CDR3 is TGTGCCAGCAGCTTGGGCGGACAGGGGCCTAACTATGGCTACACCTTC. Amino acids: CASSLGGQGPNYGYTF.

This sequence joins TRBV19 and TRBJ2-7; 8 bases are a match to TRBD1. V dropped 2 bases and J dropped 4; count of bases not matched to a gene: 10. This CDR3 comprises 16 residues. CDR1 LNHDA and CDR2 SQIVND come from the germline V gene (reference sequence). The CDR3 DNA follows: TGTGCCAGTAGTATAATCCCAGGGGGCGACCGATACGAGCAGTACTTC. As protein: CASSIIPGGDRYEQYF.

The chain employs TRBV20-1 and TRBJ1-2, with 7 nucleotides matching TRBD1. CDR1 is DFQATT, CDR2 SNEGSKA, per germline (reference sequence). The trim removed 5 bases at V and 8 bases at J, leaving 5 bases unmatched. This CDR3 region has 11 residues. CDR3 nucleotides: TGCAGTGCTCACAGGGGTTACGGCTACACCTTC. Its protein product is CSAHRGYGYTF.

The chain is built from TRBV18 and TRBJ2-7, with TRBD1 matching 10 bases. V lost 3 bases, J lost 5 bases, and 4 bases stayed unmatched. CDR3 length: 14 residues. Germline V CDR1 and CDR2: KGHSH, LQKENI. CDR3: CASSPGQGRHEQYF. The CDR3 region has the DNA TGTGCCAGCTCACCGGGACAGGGGCGGCACGAGCAGTACTTC.

This clone was found a few times. This rearrangement joins TRBV6-6 to TRBJ1-1; D is ambiguous. This CDR3 has 13 amino acids. CDR1 is MNHNY and CDR2 is SVGAGI in the germline V gene (reference sequence). The V end lost 4 bases, the J end lost 0 bases, and 6 bases lay between the germline ends. The CDR3 DNA reads as TGTGCCAGCAGTTCCCGGGTGAACACTGAAGCTTTCTTT. The encoded protein is CASSSRVNTEAFF.

The count of this clone is one. CDR3: CASSPGHQNTEAFF. Here the CDR3 DNA reads TGTGCCAGCAGCCCCGGACACCAGAACACTGAAGCTTTCTTT. This chain connects TRBV9 to TRBJ1-1; a possible D gene is TRBD1 (5 bases). Trimming took off 4 bases at V and 1 base at J, with 11 bases between the two ends. The CDR3 consists of 14 residues. Germline loops: CDR1 SGDLS, CDR2 YYNGEE.

V and J are TRBV4-1 and TRBJ1-3; D is unresolved. The V end was cut by 0 bases, the J end by 2 bases, with 5 bases between. The CDR3 is 14 residues long. CDR1 and CDR2 (germline): MGHRA, YSYEKL. CDR3 sequence (DNA): TGCGCCAGCAGCCAAGATCCCACTGGAAACACCATATATTTT. Protein product: CASSQDPTGNTIYF.

This clone was recorded at least ten times. V usage is TRBV19 and J usage is TRBJ1-3; D gene uncertain. V was trimmed by 7 bases and J by 0 bases, leaving 13 bases between them. The CDR3 totals 15 residues. The germline CDR1 and CDR2 sequences are LNHDA and SQIVND (reference sequence). The CDR3 nucleotides are TGTGCCAGTAACCTTCTCAAGAGCTCTGGAAACACCATATATTTT. It specifies CASNLLKSSGNTIYF.

The V gene is TRBV24-1, the J gene TRBJ1-2; tentatively, D is TRBD1 (5 bases). The CDR3 loop spans 13 amino acids. The V gene lost 3 bases and the J gene lost 7 bases, with 11 bases spanning the gap. Looked up from germline, CDR1 is KGHDR and CDR2 is SFDVKD. The CDR3 DNA follows: TGTGCCACCAGTGATGGACATAGTTTTGGCTACACCTTC. Its protein is CATSDGHSFGYTF.

The sample holds one count of this clone. The chain joins TRBV10-2 to TRBJ2-5; D uncertain. Germline lookup yields CDR1 WSHSY and CDR2 SAAADI. This CDR3 contains 12 residues. The V end lost 4 bases, the J end lost 1 base, and 4 bases lay between the germline ends. CDR3: CASSARQETQYF. CDR3 bases: TGCGCCAGCAGTGCTCGCCAAGAGACCCAGTACTTC.

The rearrangement uses TRBV7-9 and TRBJ2-1, with a weak D call TRBD2 (6 bases). Trimming took 5 bases from V and 12 from J, leaving 17 bases between them. Germline CDR1 is SEHNR and CDR2 is FQNEAQ (reference sequence). The CDR3 runs to 13 residues. In nucleotides, the CDR3 is TGTGCCAGCAGCCCGCTGACTGGGCGGGGGCAGTTCTTC. This translates into CASSPLTGRGQFF.

J is TRBJ2-1 and V is TRBV27, with TRBD2 matching over 13 bases. CDR3 length: 17 amino acids. After removal of 4 bases from V and 7 bases from J, the junction contained 10 bases not matched to a gene. CDR1 is MNHEY, CDR2 SMNVEV, per germline (reference sequence). The CDR3 region has the DNA TGTGCCAGCAGTTCGAGATGGACTAGCGGGAGTGATAATGAGCAGTTCTTC. It yields the protein CASSSRWTSGSDNEQFF.

The rearrangement joins TRBV7-7 to TRBJ2-1; 11 bases fit TRBD2. With 5 bases clipped from V and 9 bases from J, the junction kept 18 bases outside the gene matches. Looked up from germline, CDR1 is SSHAT and CDR2 is FNYEAQ (reference sequence). The CDR3 totals 18 residues. CDR3 protein: CASSPRGLAGGLDGEQFF. The CDR3 DNA sequence: TGTGCCAGCAGCCCCCGGGGGCTAGCGGGAGGCCTTGATGGTGAGCAGTTCTTC.

The CDR3 spells CATSDRLAGGLDTQYF. DNA of the CDR3: TGTGCCACCAGTGATCGGCTAGCGGGAGGTCTAGATACGCAGTATTTT. V usage is TRBV24-1 and J usage is TRBJ2-3, with 11 bases matching TRBD2. The germline V gene has CDR1 KGHDR and CDR2 SFDVKD. This CDR3 contains 16 residues. Unmatched junction bases numbered 6, after V lost 3 bases and J lost 5 bases.